The clone carrying this TCR beta chain appeared a few times. With a duration under 2 months, the hyperthyroidism was newly diagnosed in patients aged 18 to 65. This CDR3 comprises 15 residues. Germline V gene data show CDR1 as LGHNA and CDR2 as YNFKEQ. Trimming cost V 1 base and J 4 bases, with 11 bases left between them. Template material for amplifying TCR beta CDR3 regions consisted of RNA transcripts. HTBI primers were used for first-round RT-PCR of the TCR CDR3. TCRdb analysed the multiplex PCR reads with MiXCR anew, one entry per CDR3 protein. Of 500,000 to 700,000 distinct CDR3 sequences in the sample, 16% were seen once. The data are from a study of T cells in Graves' hyperthyroidism and ophthalmopathy.

This rearrangement joins TRBV4-2 to TRBJ2-1; possible D gene TRBD2, 5 bases. This TCR derives from a woman in her late teens or twenties with Graves' hyperthyroidism. The sequenced material came from blood. This CDR3 is CASSQASGRYNEQFF. For the CDR3, the DNA is TGTGCCAGCAGCCAAGCCAGCGGACGTTACAATGAGCAGTTCTTC.